A selection of T cell receptor beta chains follows, all from one sample in a study of T cells in localized non-small cell lung cancer. The method was immunoSEQ multiplex PCR; TCRdb's version includes in-frame clones alone and lacks a portion of them. Counted here are about 3,500 clones, roughly 42% occurring once; the ten biggest clones make up less than 20%. The sample consisted of lung tumor tissue, taken before any cancer treatment. These receptor sequences come from a male donor older than 55 with stage I lung adenocarcinoma. Both conserved end residues are part of each CDR3. Each record gives: D gene, V gene, clone size, J gene, CDR3 DNA, CDR3 protein. D genes are given only for firm matches. Not every row has a clone size; where given, it reads once, few, many or a size class.

d_call: -; v_call: TRBV9; clone_size: -; j_call: TRBJ1-3; cdr3_nt: TGTGCCAGCAGCCCGGACCCATACCTGAGCTCTGGAAACACCATATATTTT; cdr3_aa: CASSPDPYLSSGNTIYF
d_call: TRBD2; v_call: TRBV30; clone_size: -; j_call: TRBJ2-4; cdr3_nt: TGTGCCTGGAGTTTAGCGGGGGCCGTAGCCAAAAACATTCAGTACTTC; cdr3_aa: CAWSLAGAVAKNIQYF
d_call: -; v_call: TRBV19; clone_size: -; j_call: TRBJ1-4; cdr3_nt: TGTGCCAGTAGTAACGACGAAAAACTGTTTTTT; cdr3_aa: CASSNDEKLFF
d_call: -; v_call: TRBV11-3; clone_size: medium-sized; j_call: TRBJ2-1; cdr3_nt: TGTGCCAGCAGCCAACATGCGGCTAGGGCGAGGGGCAATGAGCAGTTCTTC; cdr3_aa: CASSQHAARARGNEQFF
d_call: -; v_call: TRBV30; clone_size: -; j_call: TRBJ2-7; cdr3_nt: TGTGCCTGGAGTAGAGAAGCTACCTACGAGCAGTACTTC; cdr3_aa: CAWSREATYEQYF
d_call: TRBD1; v_call: TRBV4-3; clone_size: -; j_call: TRBJ2-1; cdr3_nt: TGCGCCAGCAGCCAATCACAGGGGATTTCCTACAATGAGCAGTTCTTC; cdr3_aa: CASSQSQGISYNEQFF
d_call: -; v_call: TRBV23-1; clone_size: -; j_call: TRBJ2-5; cdr3_nt: TGCGCCAGCAGCTTGGGTGGGCAAGAGACCCAGTACTTC; cdr3_aa: CASSLGGQETQYF
d_call: -; v_call: TRBV30; clone_size: once; j_call: TRBJ2-7; cdr3_nt: TGTGCCTGGAGTCTAAGCGGCGAGCAGTACTTC; cdr3_aa: CAWSLSGEQYF
d_call: -; v_call: TRBV28; clone_size: -; j_call: TRBJ1-3; cdr3_nt: TGTGGGGCCTCCCCTCCTGGAAACACCATATATTTT; cdr3_aa: CGASPPGNTIYF
d_call: TRBD2; v_call: TRBV15; clone_size: -; j_call: TRBJ2-3; cdr3_nt: TGTGCCACCAGCAGCCGGGGGGGACGTCTCGTGTATACGCAGTATTTT; cdr3_aa: CATSSRGGRLVYTQYF
d_call: -; v_call: TRBV28; clone_size: -; j_call: TRBJ1-6; cdr3_nt: TGTGCCAGCAGCCGCGACAGGCGGCCCAATAATTCACCCCTCCACTTT; cdr3_aa: CASSRDRRPNNSPLHF
d_call: -; v_call: TRBV6-8; clone_size: medium-sized; j_call: TRBJ2-5; cdr3_nt: TGTGCCAGCAGTAGATCCCAAGAGACCCAGTACTTC; cdr3_aa: CASSRSQETQYF
d_call: -; v_call: TRBV6-8; clone_size: medium-sized; j_call: TRBJ2-4; cdr3_nt: TGTGCCAGCAGGCCCGACAGGGCCAAAAACATTCAGTACTTC; cdr3_aa: CASRPDRAKNIQYF
d_call: TRBD2; v_call: TRBV30; clone_size: -; j_call: TRBJ2-1; cdr3_nt: TGTGCCATTTCGGGGGGAAGCGGTAATGAGCAGTTCTTC; cdr3_aa: CAISGGSGNEQFF
d_call: -; v_call: TRBV29-1; clone_size: -; j_call: TRBJ2-2; cdr3_nt: TGCAGCGTCCGAATTCAGGGAATCACCGGGGAGCTGTTTTTT; cdr3_aa: CSVRIQGITGELFF
d_call: TRBD2; v_call: TRBV28; clone_size: -; j_call: TRBJ2-3; cdr3_nt: TGTGCCAGCAGTCCCGGGACTAACACAGATACGCAGTATTTT; cdr3_aa: CASSPGTNTDTQYF
d_call: -; v_call: TRBV30; clone_size: -; j_call: TRBJ2-1; cdr3_nt: TGTGCCTGGAGTGCCTCCAAGGGACTGCTCCATGAGCAGTTCTTC; cdr3_aa: CAWSASKGLLHEQFF
d_call: TRBD2; v_call: TRBV5-1; clone_size: -; j_call: TRBJ2-3; cdr3_nt: TGCGCCAGCAGCCCCATATCGACTAGCGGAGATACGCAGTATTTT; cdr3_aa: CASSPISTSGDTQYF
d_call: -; v_call: TRBV18; clone_size: once; j_call: TRBJ1-4; cdr3_nt: TGTGCCAGCTCACCAGGGTTAGAAGAAAAACTGTTTTTT; cdr3_aa: CASSPGLEEKLFF
d_call: -; v_call: TRBV14; clone_size: -; j_call: TRBJ2-7; cdr3_nt: TGTGCCAGCAGCCGATTGTTAGGATCCTACGAGCAGTACTTC; cdr3_aa: CASSRLLGSYEQYF
d_call: TRBD2; v_call: TRBV14; clone_size: -; j_call: TRBJ2-3; cdr3_nt: TGTGCCAGCAGCCAAGAAATCCCCCGAGGACTAGCGGGAATTCTAAGCACAGATACGCAGTATTTT; cdr3_aa: CASSQEIPRGLAGILSTDTQYF
d_call: -; v_call: TRBV7-5; clone_size: few; j_call: TRBJ2-5; cdr3_nt: TGTGCCAGCACCTGGACTAGCGGGGGGGCATGGGAGACCCAGTACTTC; cdr3_aa: CASTWTSGGAWETQYF
d_call: -; v_call: TRBV5-1; clone_size: -; j_call: TRBJ1-3; cdr3_nt: TGCGCCAGCAGCTTGGAAGGAGGTTCAAGCTCTGGAAACACCATATATTTT; cdr3_aa: CASSLEGGSSSGNTIYF
d_call: TRBD1; v_call: TRBV10-3; clone_size: few; j_call: TRBJ1-2; cdr3_nt: TGTGCCATCAGTGAGACTTACAGGGGTAAAAACTATGGCTACACCTTC; cdr3_aa: CAISETYRGKNYGYTF
d_call: -; v_call: TRBV7-2; clone_size: -; j_call: TRBJ2-1; cdr3_nt: TGTGCCAGCAGCTTAGCGGATGACAATGAGCAGTTCTTC; cdr3_aa: CASSLADDNEQFF
d_call: TRBD1; v_call: TRBV9; clone_size: few; j_call: TRBJ2-1; cdr3_nt: TGTGCCAGCAGCGTTAGACAGGGGCCCGATGAGCAGTTCTTC; cdr3_aa: CASSVRQGPDEQFF
d_call: -; v_call: TRBV19; clone_size: few; j_call: TRBJ1-2; cdr3_nt: TGTGCCAGTACCCCTGGCCCGGCTAATGGCTACACCTTC; cdr3_aa: CASTPGPANGYTF
d_call: -; v_call: TRBV11-3; clone_size: few; j_call: TRBJ2-3; cdr3_nt: TGTGCCAGCAGCTTAGGCAGGCTTGGGTCAGATACGCAGTATTTT; cdr3_aa: CASSLGRLGSDTQYF
d_call: TRBD1; v_call: TRBV6-8; clone_size: medium-sized; j_call: TRBJ1-2; cdr3_nt: TGTGCCAGCAGTGGGGACAGGGAAGCTGGCTACACCTTC; cdr3_aa: CASSGDREAGYTF
d_call: TRBD2; v_call: TRBV18; clone_size: -; j_call: TRBJ2-3; cdr3_nt: TGTGCCAGCTCGTTCAGACTAGCGGGGGGCCCCGGAGATACGCAGTATTTT; cdr3_aa: CASSFRLAGGPGDTQYF
d_call: TRBD1; v_call: TRBV30; clone_size: -; j_call: TRBJ1-1; cdr3_nt: TGTGCCTGGGGACAGGGGAACACTGAAGCTTTCTTT; cdr3_aa: CAWGQGNTEAFF
d_call: TRBD1; v_call: TRBV19; clone_size: few; j_call: TRBJ1-4; cdr3_nt: TGTGCCACCTCGAGTGGGACAGGCAGGGAAAAACTGTTTTTT; cdr3_aa: CATSSGTGREKLFF
d_call: TRBD2; v_call: TRBV6-8; clone_size: few; j_call: TRBJ2-1; cdr3_nt: TGTGCCAGCAGTTACTCCCTAGCGGGAGGGCCTCGTGGGGATGAGCAGTTCTTC; cdr3_aa: CASSYSLAGGPRGDEQFF
d_call: -; v_call: TRBV6-8; clone_size: -; j_call: TRBJ2-1; cdr3_nt: TGTGCCAGCAGTGCGGCAGGTTGGGGCACGGATGAGCAGTTCTTC; cdr3_aa: CASSAAGWGTDEQFF
d_call: TRBD1; v_call: TRBV28; clone_size: -; j_call: TRBJ2-1; cdr3_nt: TGTGCCAGCAAAAAGACAGGGTTAATTTGGGAGCAGTTCTTC; cdr3_aa: CASKKTGLIWEQFF
d_call: -; v_call: TRBV18; clone_size: -; j_call: TRBJ2-7; cdr3_nt: TGTGCCAGCTCACCACCCGGGCAGGGGACCTACGAGCAGTACTTC; cdr3_aa: CASSPPGQGTYEQYF
d_call: TRBD1; v_call: TRBV19; clone_size: -; j_call: TRBJ1-4; cdr3_nt: TGTGCCAGTAGTGTAAACAGGGGCGAAAAACTGTTTTTT; cdr3_aa: CASSVNRGEKLFF
d_call: -; v_call: TRBV25-1; clone_size: -; j_call: TRBJ2-2; cdr3_nt: TGTGCCAGCAGTGTTCGAGGAGCGGGGAACACCGGGGAGCTGTTTTTT; cdr3_aa: CASSVRGAGNTGELFF
d_call: TRBD1; v_call: TRBV19; clone_size: -; j_call: TRBJ1-5; cdr3_nt: TGTGCCAATAGTAGGGACAGATTTAGCAATCAGCCCCAGCATTTT; cdr3_aa: CANSRDRFSNQPQHF
d_call: -; v_call: TRBV7-5; clone_size: few; j_call: TRBJ2-1; cdr3_nt: -; cdr3_aa: CASSLGVAGGTYNEQFF
d_call: -; v_call: TRBV9; clone_size: few; j_call: TRBJ1-4; cdr3_nt: TGTGCCAGCAGCGGGAACGGGTTTAATAATGAAAAACTGTTTTTT; cdr3_aa: CASSGNGFNNEKLFF
d_call: -; v_call: TRBV2; clone_size: few; j_call: TRBJ2-3; cdr3_nt: TGTGCCAGCAGTGAAGCGAGAGTGGCGGATACGCAGTATTTT; cdr3_aa: CASSEARVADTQYF
d_call: -; v_call: TRBV6-8; clone_size: -; j_call: TRBJ1-5; cdr3_nt: TGTGCCATCAGTGGGGCAGAGCCCAATCAGCCCCAGCATTTT; cdr3_aa: CAISGAEPNQPQHF
d_call: -; v_call: TRBV6-8; clone_size: -; j_call: TRBJ2-6; cdr3_nt: TGTGCCAGCAATATTAACGGGGCCAACGTCCTGACTTTC; cdr3_aa: CASNINGANVLTF
d_call: -; v_call: TRBV18; clone_size: -; j_call: TRBJ1-4; cdr3_nt: TGTGCCAGCTCCCCTACTGCTGGGGCTAATGAAAAACTGTTTTTT; cdr3_aa: CASSPTAGANEKLFF
d_call: -; v_call: TRBV6-8; clone_size: few; j_call: TRBJ2-6; cdr3_nt: TGTGCCAGCAGAGCAGGGACTGGGGCCAACGTCCTGACTTTC; cdr3_aa: CASRAGTGANVLTF
d_call: -; v_call: TRBV28; clone_size: few; j_call: TRBJ2-4; cdr3_nt: TGTGCCAGCAGTCTGGGCACGGCCATTCAGTACTTC; cdr3_aa: CASSLGTAIQYF
d_call: -; v_call: TRBV18; clone_size: -; j_call: TRBJ2-2; cdr3_nt: TGTGCCAGCTCACCGGCGACGGGGGCGAACACCGGGGAGCTGTTTTTT; cdr3_aa: CASSPATGANTGELFF
d_call: TRBD2; v_call: TRBV14; clone_size: -; j_call: TRBJ2-4; cdr3_nt: TGTGCCAGCAGCCGGGGCGGGGGGGCAACCAAAAACATTCAGTACTTC; cdr3_aa: CASSRGGGATKNIQYF
d_call: -; v_call: TRBV5-1; clone_size: -; j_call: TRBJ2-5; cdr3_nt: TGCGCCAGCAGCTTGGGGAATTCGGGGCAGGCCCAGTACTTC; cdr3_aa: CASSLGNSGQAQYF
d_call: TRBD2; v_call: TRBV29-1; clone_size: -; j_call: TRBJ2-3; cdr3_nt: TGCACCGGGACTAGCGGGTTTAATACGCAGTATTTT; cdr3_aa: CTGTSGFNTQYF
d_call: TRBD1; v_call: TRBV18; clone_size: -; j_call: TRBJ1-5; cdr3_nt: TGTGCCAGCTCACGGGGGACAGGGGGCAATCAGCCCCAGCATTTT; cdr3_aa: CASSRGTGGNQPQHF
d_call: -; v_call: TRBV23-1; clone_size: few; j_call: TRBJ1-1; cdr3_nt: TGCGCCAGCAGCCAAGATACAGCTCTTATTGAATCTTTCTTT; cdr3_aa: CASSQDTALIESFF
d_call: -; v_call: TRBV19; clone_size: -; j_call: TRBJ1-1; cdr3_nt: TGTGCCAGTACAGGCTGGAACACTGAAGCTTTCTTT; cdr3_aa: CASTGWNTEAFF
d_call: -; v_call: TRBV18; clone_size: -; j_call: TRBJ1-1; cdr3_nt: TGTGCCAGCTCACCAATGGGGGAGAGGGGAACTGAAGCTTTCTTT; cdr3_aa: CASSPMGERGTEAFF